This T cell receptor beta chain stems from a study of metastatic and nonmetastatic thyroid tumors. Every patient was untreated before thyroid surgery. The authors' processing: CDR3 was compared across clinicopathological groups, and the resulting differences were used to build a distant-metastasis classifier for papillary thyroid cancer. MiXCR re-clonotyped the PCR reads for TCRdb. TCRdb's processing, not the study's, gives the V and J calls here. The sample yields around 40,000 clones, about 18% seen once. Per the germline V gene, CDR1 is MNHNS and CDR2 is SASEGT. The ends were cut back, 5 bases at V and 3 bases at J, with 13 bases in the middle. The CDR3 is 14 amino acids. Overall study results and limits: In both blood and tumor samples, TCR beta diversity was reported significantly higher for malignant than benign nodules.

This clone was found a few times. Its antigen is unidentified. The rearrangement joins TRBV6-1 to TRBJ1-2; D remains ambiguous. The clonotype originates from a male donor with papillary thyroid cancer or a benign thyroid nodule (not recorded which). Some clones in this sample may be carry-over from other donors' samples. Sequences were obtained from blood. CDR3 residues: CASSPRCGDYGYTF. The CDR3 nucleotides are TGTGCCAGCAGTCCCAGGTGCGGTGACTATGGCTACACCTTC.